This T cell receptor beta chain is drawn from a study of T cell responses to AZD1222 COVID-19 vaccine. Study-level points and caveats: Seropositive status at baseline applied to only a handful of AZD1222 recipients. There were vaccine-associated CD4 TCRs across spike, dominant at 160-218 and 743-854. The donors showed a predominance of white British ancestry and of females, with possible underestimation of clonal diversity. The study found Spike-specific TCR breadth and depth rose after two AZD1222 doses.

This clone was seen only a few times. The antigen is unknown. The assay was immunoSEQ multiplex PCR, and TCRdb's table has in-frame clones only and misses some. This table has 95,000 to 100,000 clones, around 87% appearing once. The clonotype comes from an adult who received the AZD1222 COVID-19 vaccine. The sample was peripheral blood, taken 28 days after the second AZD1222 dose.

The CDR3 spells CASSTPRSGVYGYTF. The CDR3 nucleotides read TGTGCCAGCAGTACTCCGCGTTCAGGGGTCTATGGCTACACCTTC. The chain joins TRBV28 to TRBJ1-2; possible D gene TRBD1, 6 bases. CDR1 is MDHEN and CDR2 is SYDVKM in the germline V gene. This CDR3 is 15 amino acids long. Trimming took off 5 bases at V and 4 bases at J, with 17 bases between the two ends.